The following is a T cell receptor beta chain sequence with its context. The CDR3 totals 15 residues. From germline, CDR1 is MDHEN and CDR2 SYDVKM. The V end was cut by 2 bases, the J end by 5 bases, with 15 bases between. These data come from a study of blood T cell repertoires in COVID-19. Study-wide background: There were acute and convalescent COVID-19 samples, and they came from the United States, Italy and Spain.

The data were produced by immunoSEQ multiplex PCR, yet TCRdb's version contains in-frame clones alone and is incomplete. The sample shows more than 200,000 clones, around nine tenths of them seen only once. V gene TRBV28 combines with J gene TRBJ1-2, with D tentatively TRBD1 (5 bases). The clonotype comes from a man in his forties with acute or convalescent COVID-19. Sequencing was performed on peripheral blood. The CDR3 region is CASSLIAGMGYGYTF. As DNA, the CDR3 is TGTGCCAGCAGTTTAATTGCAGGGATGGGATATGGCTACACCTTC.